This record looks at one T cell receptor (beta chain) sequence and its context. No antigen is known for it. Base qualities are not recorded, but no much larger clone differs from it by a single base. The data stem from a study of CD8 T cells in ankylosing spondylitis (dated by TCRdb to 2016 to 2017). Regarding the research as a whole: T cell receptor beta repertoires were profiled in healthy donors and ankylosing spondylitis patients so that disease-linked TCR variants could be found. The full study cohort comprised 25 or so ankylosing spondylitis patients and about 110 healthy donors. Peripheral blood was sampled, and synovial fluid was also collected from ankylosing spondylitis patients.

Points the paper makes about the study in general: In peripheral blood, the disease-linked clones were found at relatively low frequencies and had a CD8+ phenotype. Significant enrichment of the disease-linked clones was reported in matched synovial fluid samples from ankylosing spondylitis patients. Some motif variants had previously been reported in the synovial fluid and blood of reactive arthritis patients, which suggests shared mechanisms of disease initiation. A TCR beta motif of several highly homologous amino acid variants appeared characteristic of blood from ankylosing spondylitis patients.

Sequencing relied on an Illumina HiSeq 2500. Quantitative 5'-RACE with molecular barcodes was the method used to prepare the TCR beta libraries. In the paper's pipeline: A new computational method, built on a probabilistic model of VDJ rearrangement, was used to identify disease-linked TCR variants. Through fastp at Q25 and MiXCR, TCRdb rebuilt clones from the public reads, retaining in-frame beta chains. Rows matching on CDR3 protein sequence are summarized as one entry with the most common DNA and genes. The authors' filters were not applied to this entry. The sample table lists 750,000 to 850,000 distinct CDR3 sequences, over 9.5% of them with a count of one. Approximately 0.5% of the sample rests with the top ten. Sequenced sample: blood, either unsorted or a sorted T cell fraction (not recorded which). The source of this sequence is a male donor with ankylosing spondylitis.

The DNA sequence follows: TGTGCCAGCAGTGAAGAAGCGGGACAGGGCTCCGAGCAGTACTTC. It codes for CASSEEAGQGSEQYF. The V and J segments used are TRBV6-1 and TRBJ2-7; TRBD1 lines up with 9 middle nucleotides. The CDR3 goes from the cysteine to the phenylalanine over 15 residues. Left in the record is the CDR3 DNA by itself, 45 bases read in frame from the first base. Relative to germline, V is missing 1 base and J is missing 6 bases, with 7 bases of the junction outside any gene match. According to the germline V gene, CDR1 reads MNHNS and CDR2 reads SASEGT.